This T cell receptor (beta chain) was identified during a study of radiotherapy plus CTLA-4 blockade in lung cancer. The assay was immunoSEQ multiplex PCR, and TCRdb's table has in-frame clones only and misses some. Of approximately 94,000 clones in the sample, roughly 80% are singletons; the top ten hold roughly 24%. Trimming left V 1 base short and J 6 bases short, with 15 bases between. The CDR3 is 15 amino acids. Germline lookup yields CDR1 SEHNR and CDR2 FQNEAQ (reference sequence). The source was peripheral blood, collected from a patient treated with radiotherapy plus ipilimumab. The chain is built from TRBV7-9 and TRBJ1-1; D may be TRBD1 (5 bases). The sequence came from a human donor with non-small cell lung cancer that progressed on radiotherapy plus ipilimumab. As DNA, the CDR3 is TGTGCCAGCAGCTTAGTTTCAGGGTATGGATCTGAAGCTTTCTTT. Translating it yields CASSLVSGYGSEAFF.